The source of this TCR beta chain is a study of blood T cell repertoires in COVID-19. About the research overall: Samples taken during acute and convalescent COVID-19 were collected in the United States, Italy and Spain. T cells, B-cell-depleted T cells, or PBMCs provided the cDNA or gDNA that served as material.

V dropped 4 bases and J dropped 5; count of bases not matched to a gene: 3. Germline V lookup: CDR1 SGHRS, CDR2 YFSETQ. The CDR3 sequence is 14 residues long. Using immunoSEQ multiplex PCR, the repertoire was profiled, and TCRdb retains in-frame clones only, with some absent. The sample includes 70,000 to 90,000 clones, roughly 89% of them seen just once. Those who participated ranged in age from roughly 18 to 100 years and resided in 20 to 30 US areas. The source of this sequence is a woman between 45 and 65 years old with acute COVID-19. The sample consisted of PBMCs or T cells enriched from blood (not recorded which). The V and J genes are TRBV5-1 and TRBJ1-5, with 10 bases matching TRBD1. CDR3 region: CASSVTGGDQPQHF. The CDR3 DNA reads TGCGCCAGCAGCGTGACAGGGGGCGATCAGCCCCAGCATTTT.